Presented here are 29 T cell receptor beta chains from one specimen sequenced in a study of cytomegalovirus exposure and HLA in healthy donors. PCR employed 60 Vbeta and 13 Jbeta primers. Sequencing used immunoSEQ multiplex PCR; TCRdb keeps in-frame clones, though not all of them. Of 75,000 to 90,000 clones in the sample, about 85% are singletons; the top ten hold about 7.2%. Source material: PBMCs. The receptor source for this set is a man aged 40-50 years in good health and CMV-seropositive.

This clone appeared a few times. The V and J genes are TRBV11-2 and TRBJ1-6; D possibly corresponds to TRBD1 (5 bases). Trimming stripped 5 bases from V and 1 base from J, with 9 bases between. The CDR3 has 15 amino acids. Germline values: CDR1 SGHAT, CDR2 FQNNGV. In DNA form, the CDR3 reads TGTGCCAGCAGCCCAGGGTTATCCTATAATTCACCCCTCCACTTT. It is translated as CASSPGLSYNSPLHF.

The chain uses TRBV19 and TRBJ2-4, with TRBD1 matching over 8 bases. J lost 5 bases, V lost 5 bases, and 11 bases had no gene match. Germline V CDR1 and CDR2: LNHDA, SQIVND (reference sequence). There are 16 residues in the CDR3. The CDR3 loop is CASSQKGQASQNIQYF. The DNA of the CDR3 is TGTGCCAGTAGTCAGAAGGGACAGGCTTCCCAAAACATTCAGTACTTC.

The chain is built from TRBV7-9 and TRBJ1-1, with TRBD1 as a possible D gene (5 bases). V was cut by 2 bases and J by 5 bases, with 12 bases left in between. CDR1 is SEHNR and CDR2 is FQNEAQ in the germline V gene (reference sequence). The CDR3 has 14 amino acids. This CDR3 is CASSLQGHSTEAFF. CDR3 in DNA: TGTGCCAGCAGCTTACAAGGACACTCAACTGAAGCTTTCTTT.

This chain connects TRBV5-1 to TRBJ1-1; D is perhaps TRBD1 (5 bases). Germline-derived CDR1 and CDR2 are SGHRS and YFSETQ. This CDR3 contains 13 residues. With 0 bases removed from V and 9 bases from J, the gap between germline ends came to 12 bases. The CDR3 coding sequence is TGCGCCAGCAGCTTGGGGAAACAGGATAAAGCTTTCTTT. It yields the protein CASSLGKQDKAFF. Looking up the rest from reference TRBV5-1 and TRBJ1-1 gives the full variable domain: KAGVTQTPRYLIKTRGQQVTLSCSPISGHRSVSWYQQTPGQGLQFLFEYFSETQRNKGNFPGRFSGRQFSNSRSEMNVSTLELGDSALYLCASSLGKQDKAFFGQGTRLTVV.

This clone was recorded once. The chain joins TRBV10-1 to TRBJ2-5, with 11 bases fitting TRBD2. The CDR3 has 15 residues. CDR1 is WNHNN and CDR2 is SYGVQD in the germline V gene (reference sequence). The V gene end was trimmed by 3 bases and the J gene end by 4 bases; junction bases not matched to a gene: 4. The CDR3 DNA reads as TGCGCCAGCAGTGAACTAGCGGGGGTGGGAGAGACCCAGTACTTC. This encodes CASSELAGVGETQYF.

The V call is TRBV29-1, the J call TRBJ2-3; 8 bases fit TRBD1. This CDR3 region has 13 residues. Per the germline V gene, CDR1 is SQVTM and CDR2 is ANQGSEA. Losses at the gene ends were 6 bases for V and 5 bases for J; bases not matched to a gene: 7. The CDR3 bases are TGCAGCGTGTTGACAGGGGTGGTAGATACGCAGTATTTT. It codes for CSVLTGVVDTQYF.

The CDR3 bases are TGTGCCAGCAGTTTATCCCGACAGGGTAAGCGACTCCCTAATCAGCCCCAGCATTTT. Protein sequence: CASSLSRQGKRLPNQPQHF. This sequence joins TRBV27 and TRBJ1-5, with TRBD1 identical over 7 bases. The CDR3 has 19 residues. Germline CDR1 and CDR2: MNHEY and SMNVEV (reference sequence). After removal of 0 bases from V and 4 bases from J, the junction contained 15 bases not matched to a gene.

J is TRBJ2-3 and V is TRBV7-2, with D perhaps TRBD1 (6 bases). Trimming pared 6 bases from V and 0 bases from J, leaving 13 bases between. The CDR3 has 15 amino acids. Per germline, CDR1 SGHTA and CDR2 FQGNSA. CDR3 region: CASSMDSSSTDTQYF. In nucleotides, the CDR3 is TGTGCCAGCAGTATGGACAGTTCTAGCACAGATACGCAGTATTTT.

V usage is TRBV11-2 and J usage is TRBJ2-7; D is ambiguous. The CDR3 totals 11 residues. Germline loops: CDR1 SGHAT, CDR2 FQNNGV. The germline V and J ends were trimmed by 7 bases and 3 bases, with 7 bases remaining between them. CDR3 nucleotide sequence: TGTGCCAGCACCAGTCACTACGAGCAGTACTTC. Its protein product is CASTSHYEQYF.

This clone was observed a single time. This chain joins TRBV2 and TRBJ2-2, with TRBD2 as a possible D gene (5 bases). Trimming stripped 6 bases from V and 4 bases from J, with 15 bases between. Germline CDR1 is SNHLY and CDR2 is FYNNEI. The CDR3 totals 15 residues. The CDR3 here is CASRVWGDLTGELFF. CDR3 coding DNA: TGTGCCAGCAGGGTCTGGGGAGACCTCACCGGGGAGCTGTTTTTT.

CDR3 in amino acids: CASSDSDLGLAGEETQYF. For the CDR3, the DNA is TGTGCCAGCAGCGACTCAGACCTGGGACTAGCGGGGGAAGAGACCCAGTACTTC. The chain uses TRBV9 and TRBJ2-5, with 14 bases lining up with TRBD2. The J segment lost 3 bases and the V segment lost 3 bases, leaving 10 bases of the junction unmatched. The germline CDR1 and CDR2 sequences are SGDLS and YYNGEE. The CDR3 extends over 18 amino acids.

This sequence joins TRBV4-1 and TRBJ2-2; 11 bases are shared with TRBD2. Germline V lookup: CDR1 MGHRA, CDR2 YSYEKL. J was trimmed by 0 bases and V by 10 bases; bases with no gene match: 13. The CDR3 has 18 amino acids. The CDR3 nucleotides read TGCGCCACCCTAGGTGGAACTAGCGGGGGATCGAACACCGGGGAGCTGTTTTTT. Translated: CATLGGTSGGSNTGELFF.

The chain uses TRBV7-6 and TRBJ1-6; D is uncertain. V was trimmed by 5 bases and J by 2 bases, leaving 16 bases between them. In germline, CDR1 is SGHVS, CDR2 FNYEAQ. The CDR3 runs 17 residues. The CDR3 loop is CASSPYPGRAYNSPLHF. The CDR3 DNA reads as TGTGCCAGCAGCCCCTATCCGGGGAGGGCCTATAATTCACCCCTCCACTTT.

This sequence joins TRBV9 and TRBJ1-1; 8 bases fit TRBD1. Germline loops: CDR1 SGDLS, CDR2 YYNGEE. This CDR3 has 14 residues. After removal of 3 bases from V and 3 bases from J, the junction contained 4 bases not matched to a gene. The CDR3 here is CASSERDRYTEAFF. CDR3 bases: TGTGCCAGCAGCGAGAGGGACAGGTACACTGAAGCTTTCTTT.

The chain recombines TRBV18 with TRBJ1-1; tentative D call: TRBD1 (6 bases). The V end was cut by 3 bases, the J end by 2 bases, with 16 bases between. CDR3 length equals 16 residues. Germline assignment: CDR1 KGHSH and CDR2 LQKENI. The CDR3: CASSPKDRMSNTEAFF. CDR3 in DNA: TGTGCCAGCTCACCGAAGGACAGAATGAGTAACACTGAAGCTTTCTTT.

The genes are TRBV7-9 and TRBJ1-4; D gene unclear. Germline V gene data show CDR1 as SEHNR and CDR2 as FQNEAQ (reference sequence). This CDR3 has 13 amino acids. Trimming stripped 5 bases from V and 3 bases from J, with 7 bases between. The CDR3 loop is CASSLQSNEKLFF. The CDR3 region has the DNA TGTGCCAGCAGCCTACAGTCTAATGAAAAACTGTTTTTT. Together with reference TRBV7-9 and TRBJ1-4, the CDR3 gives the full variable domain: DTGVSQNPRHKITKRGQNVTFRCDPISEHNRLYWYRQTLGQGPEFLTYFQNEAQLEKSRLLSDRFSAERPKGSFSTLEIQRTEQGDSAMYLCASSLQSNEKLFFGSGTQLSVL.

The V and J genes are TRBV6-5 and TRBJ2-4; D possibly corresponds to TRBD1 (7 bases). Germline values: CDR1 MNHEY, CDR2 SVGAGI. V dropped 6 bases and J dropped 15 bases, with 21 bases sitting between them. There are 13 residues in the CDR3. The DNA of the CDR3 is TGTGCCAGCAGACGGACCCCACAGGGGAGGATGTACTTC. This codes for CASRRTPQGRMYF.

The genes are TRBV4-1 and TRBJ1-2; D perhaps matches TRBD1 (5 bases). Per germline, CDR1 MGHRA and CDR2 YSYEKL. Trimming left V 2 bases short and J 7 bases short, with 11 bases between. This CDR3 is built from 13 residues. CDR3 amino acids: CASSQRSGFGYTF. CDR3 coding DNA: TGCGCCAGCAGCCAAAGATCAGGGTTTGGCTACACCTTC.

This clone was counted once. The V and J genes are TRBV7-8 and TRBJ2-7; D might be TRBD1 (6 bases). The CDR3 extends over 16 amino acids. From germline, CDR1 is SGHVS and CDR2 FQNEAQ. Trimming took off 5 bases at V and 0 bases at J, with 17 bases between the two ends. The CDR3 coding sequence is TGTGCCAGCAGCGAGGACAGAGAAACTTTCTCCTACGAGCAGTACTTC. Translating it yields CASSEDRETFSYEQYF.

V gene TRBV4-1 combines with J gene TRBJ2-3; 7 bases map to TRBD1. In germline, CDR1 is MGHRA, CDR2 YSYEKL. The CDR3 is made up of 15 amino acids. Losses at the gene ends were 1 base for V and 3 bases for J; bases not matched to a gene: 4. The CDR3 loop reads CASSQVGGRTDTQYF. CDR3 sequence (DNA): TGCGCCAGCAGCCAAGTAGGGGGCAGGACAGATACGCAGTATTTT.

The V gene is TRBV12-5, the J gene TRBJ2-5; 7 bases fit TRBD1. V gave up 3 bases and J gave up 9 bases; unmatched junction bases: 1. Germline V gives CDR1 LGHNT, CDR2 FRNRAP. This CDR3 spans 11 amino acids. The CDR3: CASGFQGAQYF. In DNA, the CDR3 is TGTGCTAGTGGTTTCCAGGGGGCCCAGTACTTC.

The chain combines TRBV9 with TRBJ2-7; possibly TRBD2 for D (6 bases). CDR1 and CDR2 (germline): SGDLS, YYNGEE. The V end was cut by 0 bases, the J end by 3 bases, with 10 bases between. The CDR3 covers 14 residues. In nucleotides, the CDR3 is TGTGCCAGCAGCGTAGGGGGGGAAGTCTACGAGCAGTACTTC. Its protein is CASSVGGEVYEQYF.

CDR3 coding DNA: TGTGCCAGCAGCTTCTTTGACAGGGGAGCCTATGGCTACACCTTC. Residues: CASSFFDRGAYGYTF. The chain has TRBV5-4 and TRBJ1-2, with 8 bases fitting TRBD1. J was trimmed by 4 bases and V by 2 bases; bases with no gene match: 7. The CDR3 has 15 residues. Germline V gene data show CDR1 as SGHNT and CDR2 as YYREEE (reference sequence).

The rearrangement joins TRBV6-5 to TRBJ2-3; D might be TRBD1 (7 bases). V lost 2 bases and J 0 bases, leaving 12 bases between the germline ends. Germline CDR1 is MNHEY and CDR2 is SVGAGI. The CDR3 runs 16 residues. In nucleotides, the CDR3 is TGTGCCAGCAGTTACACACCAGGGGGGAGCACAGATACGCAGTATTTT. Its protein product is CASSYTPGGSTDTQYF.

The chain couples TRBV7-8 to TRBJ1-1; TRBD1 matches at 7 bases. Germline V lookup: CDR1 SGHVS, CDR2 FQNEAQ. The J segment lost 6 bases and the V segment lost 1 base, leaving 11 bases of the junction unmatched. This CDR3 spans 16 amino acids. This CDR3 reads CASSLDRGGSLSEAFF. Here the CDR3 DNA reads TGTGCCAGCAGCTTAGACAGGGGAGGCTCGCTCTCTGAAGCTTTCTTT.

This clone showed up just once. The J gene is TRBJ1-2, the V gene TRBV6-5; TRBD1 agrees at 9 bases. Germline loops: CDR1 MNHEY, CDR2 SVGAGI. V lost 6 bases to trimming and J lost 8 bases; unmatched junction nucleotides: 7. This CDR3 contains 13 residues. CDR3 amino acids: CASSQQGAPGYTF. CDR3 sequence (DNA): TGTGCCAGCAGCCAACAGGGGGCGCCAGGCTACACCTTC.

This clone appeared a single time. The chain is built from TRBV6-1 and TRBJ2-3; D not certain. The V and J ends lost 7 bases and 3 bases respectively, with 11 bases between them. The CDR3 length is 13 residues. Germline V CDR1 and CDR2: MNHNS, SASEGT. DNA of the CDR3: TGTGCCAGCATCGAGAAGTCAACAGATACGCAGTATTTT. As protein: CASIEKSTDTQYF.

The CDR3 nucleotides are TGTGCCAGCAACCGCCGGGACAAGACGAGAAACACCATATATTTT. It specifies CASNRRDKTRNTIYF. The chain recombines TRBV28 with TRBJ1-3; tentatively, D is TRBD1 (6 bases). Deletions cut 7 bases from V and 5 bases from J, with 18 bases between. Germline V CDR1 and CDR2: MDHEN, SYDVKM. The CDR3 extends over 15 amino acids. The whole variable domain, filled in from reference TRBV28 and TRBJ1-3, reads DVKVTQSSRYLVKRTGEKVFLECVQDMDHENMFWYRQDPGLGLRLIYFSYDVKMKEKGDIPEGYSVSREKKERFSLILESASTNQTSMYLCASNRRDKTRNTIYFGEGSWLTVV.

This chain connects TRBV4-1 to TRBJ2-7; TRBD2 might be the D (6 bases). Between the trimmed V and J ends, which lost 6 bases and 3 bases, there was a span of 24 bases. The CDR3 extends over 17 amino acids. Germline loops: CDR1 MGHRA, CDR2 YSYEKL. The CDR3 spells CASSSVGPGLGRYEQYF. For the CDR3, the DNA is TGCGCCAGCAGTTCCGTCGGACCGGGACTGGGACGCTACGAGCAGTACTTC.